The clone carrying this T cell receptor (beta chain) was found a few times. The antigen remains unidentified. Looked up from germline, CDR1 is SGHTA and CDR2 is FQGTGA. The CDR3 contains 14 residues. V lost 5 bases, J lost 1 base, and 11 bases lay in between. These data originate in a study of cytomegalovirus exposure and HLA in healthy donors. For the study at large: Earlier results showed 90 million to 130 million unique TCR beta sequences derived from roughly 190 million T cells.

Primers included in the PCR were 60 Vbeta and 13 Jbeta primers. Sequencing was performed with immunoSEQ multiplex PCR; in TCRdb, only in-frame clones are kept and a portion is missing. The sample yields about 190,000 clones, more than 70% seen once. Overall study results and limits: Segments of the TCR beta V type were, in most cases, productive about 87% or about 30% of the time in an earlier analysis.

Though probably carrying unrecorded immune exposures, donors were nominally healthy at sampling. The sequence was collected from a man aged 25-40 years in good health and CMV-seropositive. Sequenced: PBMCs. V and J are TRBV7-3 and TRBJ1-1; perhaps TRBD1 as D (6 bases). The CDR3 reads CASSPGTRNTEAFF. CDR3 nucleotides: TGTGCCAGCAGCCCCGGGACACGGAACACTGAAGCTTTCTTT.